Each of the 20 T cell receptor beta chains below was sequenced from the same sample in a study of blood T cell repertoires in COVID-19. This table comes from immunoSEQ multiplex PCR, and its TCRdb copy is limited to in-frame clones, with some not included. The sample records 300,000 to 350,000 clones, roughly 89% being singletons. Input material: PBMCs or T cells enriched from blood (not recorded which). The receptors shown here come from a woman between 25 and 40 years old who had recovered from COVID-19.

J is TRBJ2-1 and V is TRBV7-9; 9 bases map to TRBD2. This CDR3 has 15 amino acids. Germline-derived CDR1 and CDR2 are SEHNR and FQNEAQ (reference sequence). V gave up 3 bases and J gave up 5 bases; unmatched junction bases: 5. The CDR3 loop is CASSFYSGGNNEQFF. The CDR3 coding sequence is TGTGCCAGCAGCTTCTATAGCGGGGGAAACAATGAGCAGTTCTTC.

CDR3 in DNA: TGTGCCAGCAGCTCCCGGGACACCACCTATGGCTACACCTTC. Encoded protein: CASSSRDTTYGYTF. The chain employs TRBV6-5 and TRBJ1-2; possibly TRBD1 for D (6 bases). The CDR3 has 14 residues. Trimming removed 6 bases from V and 4 bases from J, with 15 bases in between. CDR1 MNHEY and CDR2 SVGAGI come from the germline V gene.

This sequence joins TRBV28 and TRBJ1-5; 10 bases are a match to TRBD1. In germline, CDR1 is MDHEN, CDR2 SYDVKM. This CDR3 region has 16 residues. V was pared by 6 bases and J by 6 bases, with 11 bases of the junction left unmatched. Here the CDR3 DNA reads TGTGCCAGCAGACATACCGGGACAGGGGACCGTCAGCCCCAGCATTTT. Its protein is CASRHTGTGDRQPQHF.

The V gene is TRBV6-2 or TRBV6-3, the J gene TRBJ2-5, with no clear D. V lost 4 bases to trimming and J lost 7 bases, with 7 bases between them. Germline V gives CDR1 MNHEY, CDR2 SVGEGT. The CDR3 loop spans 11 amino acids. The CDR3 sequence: CASSSVLTQYF. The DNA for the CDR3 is TGTGCCAGCAGTTCGGTTCTGACCCAGTACTTC.

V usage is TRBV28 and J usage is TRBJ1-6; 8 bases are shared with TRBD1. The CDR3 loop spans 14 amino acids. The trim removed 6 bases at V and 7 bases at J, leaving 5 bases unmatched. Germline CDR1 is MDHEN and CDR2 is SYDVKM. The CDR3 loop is CASSPGQANSPLHF. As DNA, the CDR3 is TGTGCCAGCAGCCCGGGACAGGCAAATTCACCCCTCCACTTT.

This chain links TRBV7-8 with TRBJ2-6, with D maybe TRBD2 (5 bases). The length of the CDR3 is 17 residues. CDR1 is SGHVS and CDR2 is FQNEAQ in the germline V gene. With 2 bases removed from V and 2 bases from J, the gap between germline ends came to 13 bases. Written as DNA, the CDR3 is TGTGCCAGCAGCTTACGGGGTGACGGGGCTGGGGCCAACGTCCTGACTTTC. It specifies CASSLRGDGAGANVLTF.

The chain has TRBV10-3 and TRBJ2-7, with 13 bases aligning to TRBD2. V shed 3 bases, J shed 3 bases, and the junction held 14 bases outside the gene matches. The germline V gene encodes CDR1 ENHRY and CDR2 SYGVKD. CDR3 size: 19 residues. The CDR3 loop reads CAISDNTRTSGRFRYEQYF. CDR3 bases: TGTGCCATCAGTGATAACACAAGGACTAGCGGGAGATTTCGCTACGAGCAGTACTTC.

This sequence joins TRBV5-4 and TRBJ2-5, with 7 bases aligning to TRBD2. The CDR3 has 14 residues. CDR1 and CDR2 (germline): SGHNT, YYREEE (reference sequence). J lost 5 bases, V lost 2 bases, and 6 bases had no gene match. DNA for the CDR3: TGTGCCAGCAGCTTTAAGCGGGACGGGGAGACCCAGTACTTC. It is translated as CASSFKRDGETQYF.

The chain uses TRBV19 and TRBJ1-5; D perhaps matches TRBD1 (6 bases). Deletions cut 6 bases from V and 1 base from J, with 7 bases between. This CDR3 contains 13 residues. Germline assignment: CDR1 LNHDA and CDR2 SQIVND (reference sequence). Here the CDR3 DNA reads TGTGCCAGTAGCGGACAGAGCAATCAGCCCCAGCATTTT. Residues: CASSGQSNQPQHF.

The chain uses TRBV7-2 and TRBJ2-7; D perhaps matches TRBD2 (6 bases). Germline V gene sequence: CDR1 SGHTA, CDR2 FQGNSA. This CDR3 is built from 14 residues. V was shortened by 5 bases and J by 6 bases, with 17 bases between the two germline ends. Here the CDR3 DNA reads TGTGCCAGCAGCATTAATAGCCCCGGGGGCGAGCAGTACTTC. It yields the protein CASSINSPGGEQYF.

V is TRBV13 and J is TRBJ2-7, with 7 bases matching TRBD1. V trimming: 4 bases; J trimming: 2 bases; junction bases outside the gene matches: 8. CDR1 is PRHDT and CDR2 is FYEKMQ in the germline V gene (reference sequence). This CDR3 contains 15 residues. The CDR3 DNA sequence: TGTGCCAGCAGCTCGACCGGGACAGCCGCCTACGAGCAGTACTTC. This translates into CASSSTGTAAYEQYF. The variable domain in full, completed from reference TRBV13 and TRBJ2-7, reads AAGVIQSPRHLIKEKRETATLKCYPIPRHDTVYWYQQGPGQDPQFLISFYEKMQSDKGSIPDRFSAQQFSDYHSELNMSSLELGDSALYFCASSSTGTAAYEQYFGPGTRLTVT.

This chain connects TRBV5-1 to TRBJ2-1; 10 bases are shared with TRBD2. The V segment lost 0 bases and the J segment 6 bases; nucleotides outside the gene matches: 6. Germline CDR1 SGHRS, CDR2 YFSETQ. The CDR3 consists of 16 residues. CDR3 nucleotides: TGCGCCAGCAGCTTGGTGGGACTAGCGAATATCAATGAGCAGTTCTTC. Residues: CASSLVGLANINEQFF. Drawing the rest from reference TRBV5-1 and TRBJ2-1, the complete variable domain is KAGVTQTPRYLIKTRGQQVTLSCSPISGHRSVSWYQQTPGQGLQFLFEYFSETQRNKGNFPGRFSGRQFSNSRSEMNVSTLELGDSALYLCASSLVGLANINEQFFGPGTRLTVL.

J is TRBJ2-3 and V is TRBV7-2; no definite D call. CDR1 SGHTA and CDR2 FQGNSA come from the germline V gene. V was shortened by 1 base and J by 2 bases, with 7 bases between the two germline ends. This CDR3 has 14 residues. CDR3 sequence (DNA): TGTGCCAGCAGCTTAGTGCCAGACACAGATACGCAGTATTTT. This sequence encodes CASSLVPDTDTQYF.

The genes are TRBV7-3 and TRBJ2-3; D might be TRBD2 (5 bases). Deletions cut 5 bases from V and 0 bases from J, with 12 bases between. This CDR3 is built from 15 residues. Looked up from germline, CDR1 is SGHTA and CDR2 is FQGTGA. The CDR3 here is CASSQERSSTDTQYF. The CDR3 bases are TGTGCCAGCAGCCAGGAGCGGTCTAGCACAGATACGCAGTATTTT.

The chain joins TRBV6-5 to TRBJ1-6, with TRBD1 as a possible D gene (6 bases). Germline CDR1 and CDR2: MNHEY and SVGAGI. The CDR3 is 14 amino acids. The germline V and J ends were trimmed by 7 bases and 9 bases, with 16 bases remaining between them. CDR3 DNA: TGTGCCAGCATCTGGGGGGGGGCCAGTTCACCCCTCCACTTT. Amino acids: CASIWGGASSPLHF.

The CDR3 region is CASSETGKGYEQYF. Here the CDR3 DNA reads TGTGCCAGCAGCGAGACAGGGAAGGGCTACGAGCAGTACTTC. This chain links TRBV6-5 with TRBJ2-7, with TRBD1 matching 7 bases. The CDR3 has 14 amino acids. Unmatched junction bases numbered 8, after V lost 6 bases and J lost 3 bases. CDR1 and CDR2 (germline): MNHEY, SVGAGI.

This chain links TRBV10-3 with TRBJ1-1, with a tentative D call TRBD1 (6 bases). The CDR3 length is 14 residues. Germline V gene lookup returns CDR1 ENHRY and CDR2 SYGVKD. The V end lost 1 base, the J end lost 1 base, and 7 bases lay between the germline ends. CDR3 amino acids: CAISEWGQNTEAFF. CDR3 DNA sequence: TGTGCCATCAGTGAGTGGGGACAGAACACTGAAGCTTTCTTT.

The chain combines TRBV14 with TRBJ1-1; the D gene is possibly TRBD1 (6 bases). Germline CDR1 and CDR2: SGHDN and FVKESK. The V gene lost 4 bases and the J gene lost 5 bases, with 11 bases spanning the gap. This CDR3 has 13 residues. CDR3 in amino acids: CASSLRGGTEAFF. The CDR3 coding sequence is TGTGCCAGCAGCCTAAGAGGGGGTACTGAAGCTTTCTTT.

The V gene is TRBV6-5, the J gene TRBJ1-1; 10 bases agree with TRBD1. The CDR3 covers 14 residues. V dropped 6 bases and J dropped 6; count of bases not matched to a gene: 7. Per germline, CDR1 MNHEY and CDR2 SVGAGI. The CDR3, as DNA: TGTGCCAGCAGGACCGGGACAGGGGCTTCTGAAGCTTTCTTT. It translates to CASRTGTGASEAFF.

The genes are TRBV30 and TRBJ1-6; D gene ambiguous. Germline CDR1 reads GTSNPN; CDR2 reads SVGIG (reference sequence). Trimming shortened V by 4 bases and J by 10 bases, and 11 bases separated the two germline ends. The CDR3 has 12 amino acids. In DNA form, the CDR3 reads TGTGCCTGGACCCAGGAAGTGTCACCCCTCCACTTT. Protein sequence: CAWTQEVSPLHF.